This T cell receptor beta chain was identified during a study of blood T cell repertoires in COVID-19. This CDR3 is 16 amino acids long. Looked up from germline, CDR1 is LNHDA and CDR2 is SQIVND (reference sequence). V shed 6 bases, J shed 3 bases, and the junction held 6 bases outside the gene matches. TCRdb keeps only in-frame clones here, not all; method: immunoSEQ multiplex PCR. Altogether about 380,000 clones are present, 70% to 90% being singletons, with the ten largest covering 1.3%. The specimen sequenced was PBMCs or T cells enriched from blood (not recorded which). The chain carries TRBV19 and TRBJ1-6; 9 bases align to TRBD1. The receptor was derived from a man aged 30 to 39 who had recovered from COVID-19. The CDR3 sequence is CASSLQGADYNSPLHF. CDR3 bases: TGTGCCAGTAGCCTACAGGGGGCGGACTATAATTCACCCCTCCACTTT.